The present T cell receptor beta chain was sequenced within a study of response to subunit inactivated influenza vaccine. TCRdb re-analysed the RT-PCR reads in MiXCR, keeping a single row per CDR3 protein. Altogether under 850,000 distinct CDR3 sequences are present, roughly 18% being singletons, with the ten largest covering approximately 10%. Germline-derived CDR1 and CDR2 are SGHRS and YFSETQ. CDR3 length: 15 amino acids. V lost 0 bases and J lost 7; bases outside the gene matches: 6. Regarding the study as a whole: Authors suggested each seasonal influenza vaccination recruits few new T cells.

In this sample, this clonotype turned up a few times. Its antigen is unknown. The clonotype comes from a man aged 45-60 years who received an inactivated influenza vaccine. The rearrangement joins TRBV5-1 to TRBJ1-4; 7 bases match TRBD1. The specimen comprised PBMCs from blood, sampled more than 4 days after vaccination. The CDR3 region has the DNA TGCGCCAGCAGCTTGGAGGCCAGGGGGTCTGAAAAACTGTTTTTT. Translation: CASSLEARGSEKLFF.